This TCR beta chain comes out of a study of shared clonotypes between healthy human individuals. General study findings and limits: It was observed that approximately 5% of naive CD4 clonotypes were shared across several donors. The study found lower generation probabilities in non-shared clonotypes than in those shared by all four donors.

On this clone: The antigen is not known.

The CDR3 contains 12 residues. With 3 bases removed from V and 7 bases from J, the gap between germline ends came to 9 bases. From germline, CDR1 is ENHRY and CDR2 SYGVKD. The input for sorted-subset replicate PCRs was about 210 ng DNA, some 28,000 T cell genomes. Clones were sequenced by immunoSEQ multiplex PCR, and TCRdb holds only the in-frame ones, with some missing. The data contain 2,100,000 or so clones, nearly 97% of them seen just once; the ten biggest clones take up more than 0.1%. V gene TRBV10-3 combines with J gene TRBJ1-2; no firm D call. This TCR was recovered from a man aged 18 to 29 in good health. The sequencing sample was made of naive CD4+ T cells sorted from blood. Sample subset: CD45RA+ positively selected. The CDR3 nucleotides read TGTGCCATCAGTGATGGGTGGCTTGGCTACACCTTC. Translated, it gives CAISDGWLGYTF.